This T cell receptor (beta chain) was found in a study of blood T cell repertoires in COVID-19. Study-level information: Samples taken during acute and convalescent COVID-19 were collected in the United States, Italy and Spain. The analysed material was cDNA or gDNA that came from T cells, B-cell-depleted T cells, or PBMCs.

Per the germline V gene, CDR1 is SGHTA and CDR2 is FQGTGA. The CDR3 runs 15 residues. Trimming left V 4 bases short and J 6 bases short, with 16 bases between. Authors' processing steps: Amplification from reference gene primers served as the basis for estimated nucleated cell counts. Repertoires were generated with immunoSEQ multiplex PCR, while TCRdb's copy carries only in-frame clones and drops some. V and J calls and clone size are given by that table; D and trimming were obtained from the DNA. The sample lists tens of thousands of clones; 90% were seen once. Sequencing used peripheral blood. This sequence joins TRBV7-3 and TRBJ2-1; D is unclear. This clonotype originated in a woman aged 45-65 years in a cohort sampled during active COVID-19. The DNA for the CDR3 is TGTGCCAGCAGCTGGCCGGGTGCAACTCTCAATGAGCAGTTCTTC. Its translation is CASSWPGATLNEQFF.